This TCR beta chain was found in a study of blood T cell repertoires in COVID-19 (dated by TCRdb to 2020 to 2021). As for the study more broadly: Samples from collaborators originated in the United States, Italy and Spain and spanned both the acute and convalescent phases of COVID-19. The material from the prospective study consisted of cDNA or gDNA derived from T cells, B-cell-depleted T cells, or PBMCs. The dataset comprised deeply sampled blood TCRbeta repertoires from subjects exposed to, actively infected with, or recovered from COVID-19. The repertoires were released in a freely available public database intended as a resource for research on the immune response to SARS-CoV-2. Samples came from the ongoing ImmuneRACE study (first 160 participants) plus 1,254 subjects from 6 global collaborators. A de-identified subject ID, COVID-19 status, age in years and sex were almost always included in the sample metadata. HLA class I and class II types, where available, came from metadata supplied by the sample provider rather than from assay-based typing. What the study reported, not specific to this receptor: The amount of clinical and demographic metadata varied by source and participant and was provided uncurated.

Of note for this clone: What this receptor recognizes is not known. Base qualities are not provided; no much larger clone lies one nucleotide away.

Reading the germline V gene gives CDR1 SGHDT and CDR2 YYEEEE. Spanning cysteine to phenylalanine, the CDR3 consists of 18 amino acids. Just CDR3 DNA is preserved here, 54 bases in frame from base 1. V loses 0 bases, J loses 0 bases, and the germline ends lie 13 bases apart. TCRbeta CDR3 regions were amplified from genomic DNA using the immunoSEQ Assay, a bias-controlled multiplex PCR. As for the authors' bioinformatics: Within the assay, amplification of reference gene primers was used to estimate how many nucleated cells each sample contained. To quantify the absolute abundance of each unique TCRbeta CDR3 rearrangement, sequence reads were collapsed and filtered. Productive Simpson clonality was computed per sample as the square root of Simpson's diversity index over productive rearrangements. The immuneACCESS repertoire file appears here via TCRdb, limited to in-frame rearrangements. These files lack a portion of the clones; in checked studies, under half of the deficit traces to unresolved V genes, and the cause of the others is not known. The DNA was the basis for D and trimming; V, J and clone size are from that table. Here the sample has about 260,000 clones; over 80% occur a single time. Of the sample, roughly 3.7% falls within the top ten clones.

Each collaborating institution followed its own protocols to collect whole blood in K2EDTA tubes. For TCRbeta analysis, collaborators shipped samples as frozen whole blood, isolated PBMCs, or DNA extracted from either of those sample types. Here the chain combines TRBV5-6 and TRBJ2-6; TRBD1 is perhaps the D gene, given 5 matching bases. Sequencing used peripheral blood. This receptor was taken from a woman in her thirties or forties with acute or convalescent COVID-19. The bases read TGTGCCAGCAGCTTGGAGCAGGGTGGGAACTCTGGGGCCAACGTCCTGACTTTC. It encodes CASSLEQGGNSGANVLTF.